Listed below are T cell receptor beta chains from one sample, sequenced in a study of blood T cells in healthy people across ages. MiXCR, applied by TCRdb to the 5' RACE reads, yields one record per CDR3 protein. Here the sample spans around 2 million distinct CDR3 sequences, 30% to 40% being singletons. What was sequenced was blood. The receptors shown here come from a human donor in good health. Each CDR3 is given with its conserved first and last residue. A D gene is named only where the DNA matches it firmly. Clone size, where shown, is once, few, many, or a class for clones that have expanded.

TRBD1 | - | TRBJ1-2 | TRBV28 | TGTGCCAGCAGCGTTACAGGGGCGGGCGGCTACACCTTC | CASSVTGAGGYTF
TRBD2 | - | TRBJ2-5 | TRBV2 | TGTGCCAGCAGGGGGGGTACTAGCGGGGGCGAGACCCAGTACTTC | CASRGGTSGGETQYF
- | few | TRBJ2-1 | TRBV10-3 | TGTGCCATCAGTGAGTGGACAGCCGAGGCCAGCTCCTACAATGAGCAGTTCTTC | CAISEWTAEASSYNEQFF
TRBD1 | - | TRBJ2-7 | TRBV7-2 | TGTGCCAGCAGACGGGACAGGGGCGAGCAGTACTTC | CASRRDRGEQYF
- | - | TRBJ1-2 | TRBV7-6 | TGTGCCAGCAGCAAGGATGTATTAAACTATGGCTACACCTTC | CASSKDVLNYGYTF
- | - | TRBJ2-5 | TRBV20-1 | TGCAGTGCTAGAGACGACCGGGACACCTTCCAGGGGACCCAGTACTTC | CSARDDRDTFQGTQYF
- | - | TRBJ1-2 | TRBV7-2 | TGTGCCAGCAGCTTTGATTACAAAATTCCTAACTATGGCTACACCTTC | CASSFDYKIPNYGYTF
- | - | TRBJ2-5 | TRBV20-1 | TGCAGTGCTAGAAAAAGCCCTTGGATAGGCCGAGATGAGACCCAGTACTTC | CSARKSPWIGRDETQYF
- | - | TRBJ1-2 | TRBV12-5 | TGTGCTAGTGGTTCCGGGACCGACTATAACTATGGCTACACCTTC | CASGSGTDYNYGYTF
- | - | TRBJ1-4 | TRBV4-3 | TGCGCCAGCAGCCAAGCACGAGGGGGTAATGAAAAACTGTTTTTT | CASSQARGGNEKLFF
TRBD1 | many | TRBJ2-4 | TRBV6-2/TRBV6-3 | TGTGCCAGCAGTTACCCACCGGACAGGGTGAACATTCAGTACTTC | CASSYPPDRVNIQYF
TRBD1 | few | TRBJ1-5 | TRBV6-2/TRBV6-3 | TGTGCCAGCAGTTCGGACAGGGGAAATGGGCCACCGGGGCAGCCCCAGCATTTT | CASSSDRGNGPPGQPQHF
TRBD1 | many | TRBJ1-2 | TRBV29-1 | TGCAGCGTTGGACAGGGGGCTTCCCTTTATAACTATGGCTACACCTTC | CSVGQGASLYNYGYTF
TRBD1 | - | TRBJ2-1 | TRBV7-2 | TGTGCCAGCAGCCGACCCCCGGGACAGGGGTACCATGAGCAGTTCTTC | CASSRPPGQGYHEQFF
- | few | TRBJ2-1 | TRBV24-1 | TGTGCCACCAGTGATTTGGACGGAGATGAGCAGTTCTTC | CATSDLDGDEQFF
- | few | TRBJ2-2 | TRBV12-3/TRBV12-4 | TGTGCCAGCAGTTTAGGGAGGGCCGGGGAGCTGTTTTTT | CASSLGRAGELFF
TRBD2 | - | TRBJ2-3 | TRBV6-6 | TGTGCCAGCAGTTACGGCGGGGGTCTCACAGATACGCAGTATTTT | CASSYGGGLTDTQYF
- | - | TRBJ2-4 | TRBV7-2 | TGTGCCAGCAGCCCGGTGACAGGAAACATTCAGTACTTC | CASSPVTGNIQYF
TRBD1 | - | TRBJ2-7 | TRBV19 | TGTGCCAGTAAGTCACAGGGGGTACACGAGCAGTACTTC | CASKSQGVHEQYF